This TCR beta chain was sequenced during a study of prognosis after radiotherapy for stage I lung cancer. The patients, who had no history of other malignancies and had received no prior chemotherapy or radiotherapy, were all found to be node-negative on CT and PET/CT. This clonotype was detected ten times or more. Genomic DNA was the source, and TCR beta CDR3 was amplified from it by two-round multiplex PCR. First-round PCR, the initial amplification, used primers specific to each TRBV and TRBJ gene. TCRdb passed the multiplex PCR reads through MiXCR, listing each CDR3 protein once. This sample has 15,000 to 20,000 distinct CDR3 sequences; about a quarter occur once, and the top ten carry less than 25%. The CDR3 sequence is 16 residues long. CDR1 and CDR2 from the germline V gene are SGHNT and YYREEE (reference sequence). The V end was cut by 3 bases, the J end by 7 bases, with 20 bases between.

The gene calls are TRBV5-4 and TRBJ2-1; possible D gene TRBD2, 6 bases. This TCR was recovered from a donor over 45 with non-small cell lung cancer. Sequenced here: PBMCs, sampled before or after stereotactic body radiation therapy (not recorded which). The chain's CDR3 is CASSSPVRGMSNEQFF. CDR3 DNA: TGTGCCAGCAGCTCCCCCGTACGCGGGATGAGTAATGAGCAGTTCTTC. The entire variable domain, with the rest obtained from reference TRBV5-4 and TRBJ2-1, is as follows: ETGVTQSPTHLIKTRGQQVTLRCSSQSGHNTVSWYQQALGQGPQFIFQYYREEENGRGNFPPRFSGLQFPNYSSELNVNALELDDSALYLCASSSPVRGMSNEQFFGPGTRLTVL.